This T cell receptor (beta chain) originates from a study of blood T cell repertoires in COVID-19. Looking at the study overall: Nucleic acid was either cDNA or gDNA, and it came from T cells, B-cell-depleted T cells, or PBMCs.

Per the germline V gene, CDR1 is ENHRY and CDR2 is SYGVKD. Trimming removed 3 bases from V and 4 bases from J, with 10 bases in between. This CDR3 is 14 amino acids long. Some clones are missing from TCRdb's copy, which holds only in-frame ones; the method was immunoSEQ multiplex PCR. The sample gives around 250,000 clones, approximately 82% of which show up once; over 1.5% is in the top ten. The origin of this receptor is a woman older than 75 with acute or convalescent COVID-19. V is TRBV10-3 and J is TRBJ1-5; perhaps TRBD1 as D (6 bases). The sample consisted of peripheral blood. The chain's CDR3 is CAISDRGRNQPQHF. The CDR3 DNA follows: TGTGCCATCAGTGACAGGGGTAGGAATCAGCCCCAGCATTTT.